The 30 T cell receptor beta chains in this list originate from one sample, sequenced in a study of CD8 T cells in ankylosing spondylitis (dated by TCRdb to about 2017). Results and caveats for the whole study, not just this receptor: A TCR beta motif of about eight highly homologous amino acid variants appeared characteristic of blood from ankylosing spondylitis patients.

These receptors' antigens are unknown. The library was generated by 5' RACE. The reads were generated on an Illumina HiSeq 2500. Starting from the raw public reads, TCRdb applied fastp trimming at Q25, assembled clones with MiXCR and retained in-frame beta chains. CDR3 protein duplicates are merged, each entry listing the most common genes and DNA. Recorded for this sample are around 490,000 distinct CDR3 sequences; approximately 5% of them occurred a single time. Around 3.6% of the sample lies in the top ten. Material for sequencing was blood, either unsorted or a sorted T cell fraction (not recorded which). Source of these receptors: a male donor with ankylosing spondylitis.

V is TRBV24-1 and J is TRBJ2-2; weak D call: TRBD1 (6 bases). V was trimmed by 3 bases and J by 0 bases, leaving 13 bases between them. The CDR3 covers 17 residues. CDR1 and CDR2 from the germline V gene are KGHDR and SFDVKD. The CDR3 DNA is TGTGCCACCAGTGATCCTCAGGGGCGCCCGAACACCGGGGAGCTGTTTTTT. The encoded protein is CATSDPQGRPNTGELFF.

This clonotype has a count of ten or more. Written as DNA, the CDR3 is TGTGCCAGCAGCCCGGACCCCTCGAGCTCCTACAATGAGCAGTTCTTC. It yields the protein CASSPDPSSSYNEQFF. This chain joins TRBV9 and TRBJ2-1; D gene ambiguous. The V gene's germline CDR1 is SGDLS and CDR2 YYNGEE. This CDR3 spans 16 amino acids. V gave up 4 bases and J gave up 0 bases, with 14 bases separating them.

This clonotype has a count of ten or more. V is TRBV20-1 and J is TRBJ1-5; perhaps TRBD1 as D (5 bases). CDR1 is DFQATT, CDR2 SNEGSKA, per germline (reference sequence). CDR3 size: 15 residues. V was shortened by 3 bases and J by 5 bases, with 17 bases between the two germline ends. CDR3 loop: CSARGGNWMDQPQHF. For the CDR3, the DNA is TGCAGTGCTAGGGGGGGGAATTGGATGGATCAGCCCCAGCATTTT.

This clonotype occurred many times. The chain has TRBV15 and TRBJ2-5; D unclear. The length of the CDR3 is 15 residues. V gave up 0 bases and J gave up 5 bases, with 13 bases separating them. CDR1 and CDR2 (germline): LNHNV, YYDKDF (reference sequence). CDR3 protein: CATSRDWGRVETQYF. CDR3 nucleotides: TGTGCCACCAGCAGAGATTGGGGAAGGGTGGAGACCCAGTACTTC.

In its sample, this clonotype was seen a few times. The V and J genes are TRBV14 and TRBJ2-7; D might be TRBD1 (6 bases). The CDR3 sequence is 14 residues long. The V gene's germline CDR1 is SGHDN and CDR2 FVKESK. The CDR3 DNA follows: TGTCCTCATAATCCAGGGGTGGGGGAATACGAGCAGTACTTC. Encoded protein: CPHNPGVGEYEQYF.

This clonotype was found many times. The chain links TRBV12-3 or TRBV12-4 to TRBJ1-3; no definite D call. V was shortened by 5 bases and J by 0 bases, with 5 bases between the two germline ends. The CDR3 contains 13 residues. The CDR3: CASSRSSGNTIYF. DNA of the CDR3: TGTGCCAGCAGTCGAAGCTCTGGAAACACCATATATTTT.

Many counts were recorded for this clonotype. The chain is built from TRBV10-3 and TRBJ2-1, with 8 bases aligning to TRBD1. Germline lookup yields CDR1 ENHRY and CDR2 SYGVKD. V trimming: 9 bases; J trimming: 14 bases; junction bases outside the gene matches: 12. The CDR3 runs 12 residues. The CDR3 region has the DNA TGTGCCATGGAGGGGACAGGTGTGGGAAAGTTCTTC. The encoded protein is CAMEGTGVGKFF.

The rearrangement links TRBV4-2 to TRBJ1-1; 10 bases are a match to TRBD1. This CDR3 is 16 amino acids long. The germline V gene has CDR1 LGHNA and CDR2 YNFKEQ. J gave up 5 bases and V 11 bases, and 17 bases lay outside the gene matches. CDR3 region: CAATPGQGLTDTEAFF. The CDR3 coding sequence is TGTGCCGCAACACCGGGACAGGGGCTTACGGATACTGAAGCTTTCTTT.

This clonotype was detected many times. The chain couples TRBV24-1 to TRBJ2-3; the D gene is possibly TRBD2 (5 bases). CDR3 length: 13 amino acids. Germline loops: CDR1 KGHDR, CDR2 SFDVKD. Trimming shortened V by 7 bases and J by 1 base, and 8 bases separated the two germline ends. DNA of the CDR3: TGTGCCACCAGCGGGAAGGGCACAGATACGCAGTATTTT. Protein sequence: CATSGKGTDTQYF.

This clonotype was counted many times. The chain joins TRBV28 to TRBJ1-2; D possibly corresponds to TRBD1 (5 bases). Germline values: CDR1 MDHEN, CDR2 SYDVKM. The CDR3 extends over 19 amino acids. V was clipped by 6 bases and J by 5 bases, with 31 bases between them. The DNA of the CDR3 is TGTGCCAGCAGCCCCTTGGGGGGGGATTCCGCTTTCCTTAAATATGGCTACACCTTC. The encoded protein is CASSPLGGDSAFLKYGYTF.

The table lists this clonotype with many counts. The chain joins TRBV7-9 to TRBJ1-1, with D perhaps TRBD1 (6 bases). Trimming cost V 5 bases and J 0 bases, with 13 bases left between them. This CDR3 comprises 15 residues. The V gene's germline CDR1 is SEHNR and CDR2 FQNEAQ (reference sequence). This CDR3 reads CASSTLRGMNTEAFF. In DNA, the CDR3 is TGTGCCAGCAGCACACTCAGGGGTATGAACACTGAAGCTTTCTTT.

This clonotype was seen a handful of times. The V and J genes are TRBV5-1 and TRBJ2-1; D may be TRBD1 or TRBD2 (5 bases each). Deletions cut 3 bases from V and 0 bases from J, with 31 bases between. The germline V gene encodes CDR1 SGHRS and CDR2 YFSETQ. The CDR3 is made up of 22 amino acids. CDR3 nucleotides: TGCGCCAGCAGCTCACCTCTACACACCGGGACCACCATACTTAGCTCCTACAATGAGCAGTTCTTC. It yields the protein CASSSPLHTGTTILSSYNEQFF.

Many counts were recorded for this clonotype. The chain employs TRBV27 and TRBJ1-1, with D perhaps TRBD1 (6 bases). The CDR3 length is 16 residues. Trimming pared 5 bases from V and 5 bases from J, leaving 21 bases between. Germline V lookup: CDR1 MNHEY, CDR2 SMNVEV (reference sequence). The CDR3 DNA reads TGTGCCAGCAGTGACATGACAGGAGCCTTCCGGACTGAAGCTTTCTTT. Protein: CASSDMTGAFRTEAFF.

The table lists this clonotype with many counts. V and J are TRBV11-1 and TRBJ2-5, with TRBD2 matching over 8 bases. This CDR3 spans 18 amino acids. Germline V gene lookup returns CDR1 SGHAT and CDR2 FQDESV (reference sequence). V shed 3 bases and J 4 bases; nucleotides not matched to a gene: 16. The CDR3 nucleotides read TGTGCCAGCAGCTTGTGGACAACGGGAGGGGAATTGGTAGAGACCCAGTACTTC. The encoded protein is CASSLWTTGGELVETQYF.

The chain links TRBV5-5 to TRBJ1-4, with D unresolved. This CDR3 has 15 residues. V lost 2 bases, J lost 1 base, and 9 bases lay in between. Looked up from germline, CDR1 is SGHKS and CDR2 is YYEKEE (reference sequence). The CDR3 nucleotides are TGTGCCAGCAGCTTATCCGGGCGAACTAATGAAAAACTGTTTTTT. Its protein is CASSLSGRTNEKLFF.

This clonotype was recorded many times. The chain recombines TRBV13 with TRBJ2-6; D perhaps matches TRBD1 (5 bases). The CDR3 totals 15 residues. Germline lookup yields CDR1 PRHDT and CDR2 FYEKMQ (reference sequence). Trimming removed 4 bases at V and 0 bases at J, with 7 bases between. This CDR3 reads CASSSRDSGANVLTF. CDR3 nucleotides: TGTGCCAGCAGCTCCAGGGACTCTGGGGCCAACGTCCTGACTTTC.

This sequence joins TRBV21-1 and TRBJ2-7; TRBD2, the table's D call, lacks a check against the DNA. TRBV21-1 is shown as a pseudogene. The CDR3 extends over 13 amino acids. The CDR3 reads CASSPTAAYEQYF. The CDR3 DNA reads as TGTGCCAGCAGTCCGACAGCGGCCTACGAGCAGTACTTC.

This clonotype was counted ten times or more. The CDR3 nucleotides are TGCGCCAGCAGCCCCCAGGGGTTCGTTACCGGGGAGCTGTTTTTT. Translated, it gives CASSPQGFVTGELFF. The chain recombines TRBV5-1 with TRBJ2-2, with a possible D match to TRBD1 (6 bases). Germline CDR1 and CDR2: SGHRS and YFSETQ. This CDR3 is 15 amino acids long. With 4 bases removed from V and 5 bases from J, the gap between germline ends came to 15 bases.

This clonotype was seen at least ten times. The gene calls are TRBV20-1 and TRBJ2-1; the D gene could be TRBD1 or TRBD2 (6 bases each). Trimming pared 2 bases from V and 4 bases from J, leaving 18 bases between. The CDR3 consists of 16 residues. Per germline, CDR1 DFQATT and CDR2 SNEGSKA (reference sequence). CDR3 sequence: CSARSPKGGLYNEQFF. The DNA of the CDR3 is TGCAGTGCTAGATCACCAAAGGGGGGATTGTACAATGAGCAGTTCTTC.

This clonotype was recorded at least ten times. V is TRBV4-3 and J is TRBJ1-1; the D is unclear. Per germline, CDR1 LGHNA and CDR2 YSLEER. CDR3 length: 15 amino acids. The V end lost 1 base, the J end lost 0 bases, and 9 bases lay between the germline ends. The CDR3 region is CASSQGLSLNTEAFF. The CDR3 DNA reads TGCGCCAGCAGCCAAGGACTGTCTCTGAACACTGAAGCTTTCTTT.

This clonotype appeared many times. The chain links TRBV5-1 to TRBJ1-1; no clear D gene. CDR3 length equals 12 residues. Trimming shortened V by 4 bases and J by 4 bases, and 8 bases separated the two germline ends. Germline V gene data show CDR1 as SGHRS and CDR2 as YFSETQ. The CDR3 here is CASSAGFTEAFF. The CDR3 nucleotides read TGCGCCAGCAGCGCCGGGTTCACTGAAGCTTTCTTT.

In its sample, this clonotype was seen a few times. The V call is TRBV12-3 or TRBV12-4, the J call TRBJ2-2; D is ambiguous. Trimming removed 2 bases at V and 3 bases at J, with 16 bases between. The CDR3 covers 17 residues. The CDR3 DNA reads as TGTGCCAGCAGTTTAAATTTCCCCCAGCCGGACACCGGGGAGCTGTTTTTT. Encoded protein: CASSLNFPQPDTGELFF.

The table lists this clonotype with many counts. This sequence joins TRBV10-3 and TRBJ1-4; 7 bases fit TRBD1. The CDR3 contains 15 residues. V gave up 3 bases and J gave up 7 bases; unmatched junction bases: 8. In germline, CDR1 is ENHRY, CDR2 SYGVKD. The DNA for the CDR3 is TGTGCCATCAGTGACACTCCGGGACAGCCTGAAAAACTGTTTTTT. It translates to CAISDTPGQPEKLFF.

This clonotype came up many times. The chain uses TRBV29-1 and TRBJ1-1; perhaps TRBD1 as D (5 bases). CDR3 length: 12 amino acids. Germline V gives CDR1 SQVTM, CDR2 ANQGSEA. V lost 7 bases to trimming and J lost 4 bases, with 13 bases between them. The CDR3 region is CSAGAGGTEAFF. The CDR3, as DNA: TGCAGCGCTGGAGCCGGGGGCACTGAAGCTTTCTTT.

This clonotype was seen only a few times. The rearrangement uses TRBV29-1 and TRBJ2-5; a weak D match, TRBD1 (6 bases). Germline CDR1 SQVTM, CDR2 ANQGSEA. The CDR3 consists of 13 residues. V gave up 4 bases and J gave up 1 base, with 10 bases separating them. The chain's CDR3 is CSVARGLQETQYF. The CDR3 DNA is TGCAGCGTTGCCAGGGGCCTCCAAGAGACCCAGTACTTC.

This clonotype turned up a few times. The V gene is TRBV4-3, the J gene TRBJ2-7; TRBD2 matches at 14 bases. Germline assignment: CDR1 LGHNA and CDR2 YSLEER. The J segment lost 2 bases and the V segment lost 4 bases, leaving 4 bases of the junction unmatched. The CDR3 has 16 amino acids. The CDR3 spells CASSPRTSGGTYEQYF. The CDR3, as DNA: TGCGCCAGCAGCCCCCGGACTAGCGGGGGGACCTACGAGCAGTACTTC.

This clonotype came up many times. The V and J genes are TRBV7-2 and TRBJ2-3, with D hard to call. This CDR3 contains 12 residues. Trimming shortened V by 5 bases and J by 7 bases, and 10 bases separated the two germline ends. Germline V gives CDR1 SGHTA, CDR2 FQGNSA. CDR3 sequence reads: CASSPLAHTQYF. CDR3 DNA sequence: TGTGCCAGCAGCCCCCTCGCACATACGCAGTATTTT. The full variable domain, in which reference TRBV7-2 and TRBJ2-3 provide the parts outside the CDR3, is GAGVSQSPSNKVTEKGKDVELRCDPISGHTALYWYRQSLGQGLEFLIYFQGNSAPDKSGLPSDRFSAERTGGSVSTLTIQRTQQEDSAVYLCASSPLAHTQYFGPGTRLTVL.

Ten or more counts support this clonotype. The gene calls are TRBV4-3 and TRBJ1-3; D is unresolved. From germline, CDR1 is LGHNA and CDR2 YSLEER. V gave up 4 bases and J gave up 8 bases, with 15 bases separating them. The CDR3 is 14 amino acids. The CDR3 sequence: CASSLWAGGHTIYF. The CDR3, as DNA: TGCGCCAGCAGCCTCTGGGCCGGAGGGCACACCATATATTTT.

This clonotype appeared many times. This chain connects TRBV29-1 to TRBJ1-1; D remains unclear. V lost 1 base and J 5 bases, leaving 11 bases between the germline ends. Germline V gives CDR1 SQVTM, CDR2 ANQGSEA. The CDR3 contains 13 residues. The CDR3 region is CSVEGLGRTEAFF. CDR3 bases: TGCAGCGTTGAAGGACTGGGGAGGACTGAAGCTTTCTTT.

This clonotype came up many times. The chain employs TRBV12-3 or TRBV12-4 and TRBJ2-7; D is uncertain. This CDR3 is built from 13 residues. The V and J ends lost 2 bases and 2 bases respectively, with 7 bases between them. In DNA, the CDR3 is TGTGCCAGCAGTTTATCGGCCACCTACGAGCAGTACTTC. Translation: CASSLSATYEQYF.